The rows below give T cell receptor beta chains drawn from one sample of a study of blood T cells in healthy people across ages. In TCRdb, the 5' RACE reads were re-called with MiXCR into one record per CDR3 protein. The table records around 1,000,000 distinct CDR3 sequences, around two fifths of them present only once. The material sequenced was blood. The receptors stem from a man between 18 and 35 years old in good health. Each CDR3 is given with its conserved first and last residue.

j_gene	v_gene	CDR3aa
TRBJ1-6	TRBV24-1	CATRRDSNSPLHF
TRBJ1-2	TRBV2	CASIPQGSYGYTF
TRBJ2-7	TRBV20-1	CSAMGPSYEQYF
TRBJ2-1	TRBV2	CASGIDPEGNEQFF
TRBJ2-3	TRBV15	CATSRFPREASTDTQYF
TRBJ2-1	TRBV12-5	CASGLGREEYNEQFF
TRBJ1-1	TRBV12-3/TRBV12-4	CASVGVNTEAFF
TRBJ1-2	TRBV2	CASSGTRRYGYTF
TRBJ2-2	TRBV11-2	CASSFRGSNTGELFF
TRBJ1-5	TRBV27	CASSLVGQGNQPQHF
TRBJ2-7	TRBV4-3	CASSQSLAGVSSYEQYF
TRBJ1-1	TRBV6-5	CASSSGPWEGTEAFF
TRBJ1-5	TRBV20-1	CSALVGRGSNQPQHF
TRBJ2-5	TRBV7-8	CASSLLRQTQETQYF
TRBJ1-4	TRBV5-1	CASSWDSPHEKLFF
TRBJ1-1	TRBV29-1	CSVEVRSLNTEAFF
TRBJ2-1	TRBV29-1	CSVGTSGVYEQFF
TRBJ1-6	TRBV3-1	CASSVGTGVNSPLHF
TRBJ1-5	TRBV7-9	CASSSPRGSNSNQPQHF
NA	TRBV5-6	CASSSSGPSETQYF
TRBJ2-7	TRBV6-2/TRBV6-3	CASRGQAFYEQYF
TRBJ1-4	TRBV7-9	CASSTIYRATDEKLFF
TRBJ2-7	TRBV20-1	CSAQDTFRYEQYF
TRBJ1-5	TRBV12-3/TRBV12-4	CASRLGQVYSNQPQHF
TRBJ2-3	TRBV7-2	CASSPWGTTSTDTQYF
TRBJ2-5	TRBV25-1	CASRPGSKTQYF
TRBJ2-2	TRBV5-1	CASSLTRGGIAGELFF
TRBJ1-2	TRBV27	CASSVSGGTCGYTF
TRBJ2-5	TRBV7-9	CASSLGNKGQQYF
TRBJ2-1	TRBV12-3/TRBV12-4	CASTKYRDNEQFF
TRBJ2-2	TRBV11-2	CASSSRAGANTGELFF
TRBJ2-7	TRBV12-3/TRBV12-4	CASSPQRSPPYEQYF
TRBJ2-7	TRBV12-3/TRBV12-4	CASSLVGKGAGYNEQYF
TRBJ1-2	TRBV2	CASSDWDFYTF
TRBJ2-2	TRBV2	CASSEAFYRTANTGELFF
TRBJ2-3	TRBV29-1	CSVEGPTDTQYF
TRBJ1-2	TRBV4-3	CASSQAQGSYYGYTF